This T cell receptor (beta chain) was captured by sequencing in a study of sequential checkpoint blockade in melanoma. About the study: Randomization was 1:1 between first-line nivolumab→ipilimumab and ipilimumab→nivolumab.

In regard to this clone: A junction boundary mismatches the germline segment, possibly from a read error.

Treatment here: randomized to nivolumab then ipilimumab (arm A) or the reverse (arm B). Sorted cells were live CD3+CD8+, lacking CD19 and CD56, from PBMCs. Method: immunoSEQ multiplex PCR; TCRdb's copy keeps in-frame clones and lacks some. The profile shows around 13,000 clones, 55% to 75% of them singletons. This CDR3 region has 14 residues. In germline, CDR1 is SSHAT, CDR2 FNYEAQ (reference sequence). The TCR comes from a human donor with melanoma. The specimen comprised CD8+ T cells sorted from blood (inferred from file names), sampled from a patient given nivolumab and ipilimumab in sequence. This chain links TRBV7-7 with TRBJ2-5; 7 positions match TRBD1. CDR3 DNA sequence: TGTGCTAGCAGCTTAGGGCAGGGGGAAGAGACCCAGTACTTC. Its protein product is CASSLGQGEETQYF.